Given below is one TCR beta chain in context. Diagnoses were made from clinical symptoms, serum measures (thyroxine and TRAb), thyroid ultrasound and orbital computed tomography. Germline values: CDR1 DFQATT, CDR2 SNEGSKA (reference sequence). With V trimmed by 3 bases and J by 8 bases, 4 bases remained unmatched. The CDR3 length is 14 residues. These data belong to a study of T cells in Graves' hyperthyroidism and ophthalmopathy. RNA transcripts were the template for amplifying TCR beta CDR3 regions. The HTBI primer set drove a first-round RT-PCR of the TCR CDR3. TCRdb re-called the multiplex PCR reads with MiXCR, one entry per CDR3 protein. The sample consists of roughly 93,000 distinct CDR3 sequences, around 37% of them appearing once.

The sequenced sample consisted of peripheral blood or thyroid tissue (not recorded which). The chain uses TRBV20-1 and TRBJ1-6; 10 nucleotides align to TRBD1. The source is a woman aged 30 to 39 with Graves' hyperthyroidism. The CDR3, as DNA: TGCAGTGCTAGTCCCGGGACAGGGGATTCACCCCTCCACTTT. This encodes CSASPGTGDSPLHF.